This record looks at one TCR beta chain sequence and its context. In this sample, this clone turned up a few times. Which antigen it targets is not known. No much larger clone is present one base from it, and per-base qualities are unavailable. The High Capacity cDNA Reverse Transcription Kit was used to reverse transcribe all of the isolated RNA, meaning that expressed TCRB transcripts were what got sequenced. Naive, central memory and regulatory T cell samples underwent deep immunoSEQ sequencing, averaging around 4 million total reads per sample. Sorted cells were lysed in RLT buffer, and RNA was extracted using DNase-treated RNeasy Micro or Mini kits according to cell number. Each cell subset was processed on its own to prevent cross-contamination, while patient and healthy donor samples were processed together. TCRB sequences were amplified from cDNA with the immunoSEQ multiplex PCR, producing 87-bp fragments spanning the CDR3 region. Sequencing of the amplicons was done on the Illumina HiSeq platform. Regarding the original processing steps: PCR bias was corrected computationally using synthetic template baselines, and reads within Hamming distance 2 were collapsed, with unmergeable singletons discarded. Reads were aligned against IMGT so that V, D and J genes, CDR3 length and insertions or deletions at six rearrangement sites could be assigned. Within each subset, clonotype counts were normalized to sorted cell number, after which true diversity and Gini coefficients were computed with the tcR R package. The overlap coefficient, calculated on TCRB nucleotide sequences, was used to quantify repertoire sharing. Not all clones reach the TCRdb copy of this immuneACCESS table, which keeps in-frame sequences only. Checked studies attribute under half of the gap to unresolved V genes and leave the rest unexplained. V and J calls and clone size are copied from that table; D and trimming were computed from the DNA. The sample profile shows over 150,000 clones; approximately 8.1% of them were found once. Around 0.65% of the sample lies in the top ten.

From each donor, a single peripheral blood sample of around 120 mL on average was drawn into heparinised tubes. Using a panel that included CD45RO, CCR7, CD25, CD127, CD95 and CD27, naive, central memory, regulatory and stem cell-like memory CD4+ T cells were sorted on a BD FACSAria II. Purity was above 95% for every sorted population. PBMCs were isolated right away by Lymphoprep density gradient centrifugation and were stained directly, without culture. Samples were stained and sorted in pairs, with one healthy donor and one patient per experiment, so that batch effects were minimized. V is cut by 0 bases and J by 9 bases, and the space between the germline ends is 12 bases. Measured from the cysteine to the phenylalanine, the CDR3 is 12 residues long. The kept DNA is CDR3 alone, 36 bases in frame from the first base. CDR1 GTSNPN and CDR2 SVGIG are derived from the germline V gene (reference sequence).

The entry originates in a study of beta chain features in type 1 diabetes (dated by TCRdb to between 2018 and 2020). As for the study more broadly: Patients and healthy donors did not differ in mean age, gender distribution, total cell number or subset yield. Regulatory and stem cell-like memory subsets were isolated from only 8 patients and 8 healthy donors, whereas naive and central memory subsets came from all 30 or so donors. In the study, recently diagnosed type 1 diabetes patients and matched healthy donors were compared on the TCRB repertoires of their sorted circulating CD4+ T cell subsets. Across all samples, approximately 98,000,000 sorted cells were examined, and cell number per subset correlated strongly with RNA yield.

Overall results and qualifications from the work: Shorter templates might be favored by PCR, yet because patient and control samples were amplified and corrected together, any such skew would affect both groups equally. In all four CD4+ subsets, TCRB CDR3 length was moderately but significantly shorter in type 1 diabetes patients. The naive, central memory and regulatory TCRB repertoires appeared to resemble one another more closely among patients than among healthy donors. Patients with type 1 diabetes made fewer insertions and deleted more nucleotides at VDJ recombination sites, implying thymic rearrangement abnormalities. Because small numbers of individuals were included in the HLA sub-analyses, any influence of HLA type on TCRB rearrangement was left unresolved. Sequencing cDNA rather than genomic DNA could over-represent highly expressing activated cells, although activation and CD3 levels did not differ between groups.

Material: central memory CD4+ T cells from blood. Recombination linked TRBV30 to TRBJ2-7, with a tentative D gene TRBD2 over 5 matching bases. This clonotype was obtained from a man aged 18 to 35 in good health. The nucleotide sequence is TGTGCCTGGAGTGTACGACTCGAGGGGCAGTACTTC. Translated, it gives CAWSVRLEGQYF.